This TCR beta chain emerged from a study of Ad26.COV2.S vaccination and SARS-CoV-2 variants (dated by TCRdb to the early 2020s). At the level of the whole study: Donors in the vaccine arm were drawn from COV1001, a multicentre, randomized, double-blind, placebo-controlled phase I-IIa trial testing Ad26.COV2.S in healthy adults. Throughout the experiments and outcome assessment, investigators stayed blinded to trial group allocation. TCRbeta repertoire sequencing served as the tool for gauging how specific and how broad the SARS-CoV-2-reactive T cell receptors were following Ad26.COV2.S vaccination. The TCR-sequenced set comprised about 32 samples: some 20 Ad26.COV2.S vaccine recipients, 5 placebo recipients and 8 SARS-CoV-2 convalescent individuals. Participants in the trial were split at random into five groups of five each, receiving low-dose or high-dose Ad26.COV2.S once or twice, or else placebo on both occasions. Ad26.COV2.S was administered intramuscularly at 5 x 10^10 or 1 x 10^11 viral particles, either as a single shot or as two shots given 56 days apart. Here is what the overall study found, with its caveats: Non-spike TCR breadth was comparable between vaccine and placebo recipients, consistent with the vaccine containing only spike. The study was not powered to compare responses between vaccine doses or regimens. After vaccination, substantial breadth of spike-specific CD8+ and CD4+ T cell responses was reported. According to the authors, total T cell responses may have been underestimated by the TCR breadth and depth analyses. Compared with placebo recipients, Ad26.COV2.S recipients showed higher spike-specific TCR breadth (P = 0.0014).

This specimen's treatment or condition label, per the study, means: some 20 received Ad26.COV2.S at low or high dose, single or two shots; about 5 received placebo; per-sample allocation not given. Repertoires of vaccine and placebo recipients were sequenced from samples taken on day 63 after the first injection. Cohort 1b enrolled about two dozen adults aged 18-55 years at a single site in Boston, USA, between 29 July and 7 August 2020. Ad26.COV2.S was a replication-incompetent adenovirus type 26 vector expressing a prefusion-stabilized SARS-CoV-2 spike protein from the original Wuhan strain. The immunoSEQ Assay was used to sequence TCRbeta CDR3 regions. After extraction, genomic DNA underwent amplification by bias-controlled multiplex PCR, followed by high-throughput sequencing. The original pipeline was this. To quantify the absolute abundance of every unique TCRbeta CDR3 region, sequences were collapsed and filtered. Usable DNA was measured by amplifying reference genes present in all nucleated cells, and TCRbeta template counts were normalized to that usable DNA to estimate T cell fraction. Repertoire TCRs were annotated as SARS-CoV-2-specific when V gene, CDR3 amino acid sequence and J gene were exactly matched to a known reactive TCR set. The reference SARS-CoV-2 TCR set came from MIRA and was filtered for enrichment in COVID-19-positive ImmuneCODE repertoires, removing public or cross-reactive TCRs. Based on the MIRA antigens, annotated TCRs were further analysed at the level of specific ORF or position within ORF. Breadth was defined as the number of annotated unique rearrangements divided by the total number of unique productive rearrangements, and depth was defined as the summed frequency of the annotated unique rearrangements. Two-sided Wilcoxon rank-sum tests were used to compare TCR breadth between groups. Held by TCRdb, this immuneACCESS table contains in-frame sequences only and omits some clones. Under half of the omission traces to an unresolved V gene where checked; the cause of the rest is unknown. V and J calls and clone size come straight from that table; D and trimming were deduced from the DNA. Here the sample has roughly 700,000 clones; roughly nine tenths occur a single time. Of the sample, approximately 1.5% falls within the top ten clones.

The V and J ends are trimmed by 0 bases and 6 bases, leaving 8 bases between them. The CDR3 measures 13 amino acids from cysteine to phenylalanine. The read is trimmed to its CDR3 DNA, 39 bases read in frame from base 1. The germline V gene gives CDR1 as KGHSH and CDR2 as LQKENI. As regards this clone: The target of this receptor is not known. No clone much larger than this one lies a single base away; base qualities are absent.

The rearrangement combines TRBV18 with TRBJ1-1; 6 matching bases give a weak D call of TRBD1. Specimen: peripheral blood, collected in a trial of Ad26.COV2.S vaccine versus placebo. This receptor was identified in a person aged 18 to 65 who received the Ad26.COV2.S COVID-19 vaccine or a placebo. The CDR3 loop reads CASSPPTGSEAFF. The DNA is as follows: TGTGCCAGCTCACCACCCACAGGGTCTGAAGCTTTCTTT.